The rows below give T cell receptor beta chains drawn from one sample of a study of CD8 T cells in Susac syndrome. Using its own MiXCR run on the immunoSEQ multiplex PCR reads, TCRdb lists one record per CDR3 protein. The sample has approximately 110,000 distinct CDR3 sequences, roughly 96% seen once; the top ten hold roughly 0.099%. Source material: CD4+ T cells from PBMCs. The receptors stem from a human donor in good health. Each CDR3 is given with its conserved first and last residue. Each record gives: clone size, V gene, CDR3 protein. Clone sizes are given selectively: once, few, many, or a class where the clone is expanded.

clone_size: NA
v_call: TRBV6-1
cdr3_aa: CASSEVTGYSYEQYF

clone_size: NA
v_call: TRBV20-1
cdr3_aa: CSAREIAFGEQFF

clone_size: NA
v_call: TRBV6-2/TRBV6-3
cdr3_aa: CASSSPSREGNEQFF

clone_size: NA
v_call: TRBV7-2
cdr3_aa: CASRATGGRETQYF

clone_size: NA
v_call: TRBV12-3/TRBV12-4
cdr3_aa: CASSPGQGAFDNEQFF

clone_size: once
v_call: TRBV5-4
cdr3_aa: CASSFGGENIQYF

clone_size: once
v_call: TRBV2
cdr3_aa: CASSGNRGDPYEQYF

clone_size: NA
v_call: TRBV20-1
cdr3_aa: CSVVRGGDYNSPLHF

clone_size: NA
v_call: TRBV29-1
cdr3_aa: CSVGTDYNSPLHF

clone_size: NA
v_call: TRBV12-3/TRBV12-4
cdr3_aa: CASSIDGSNQPQHF

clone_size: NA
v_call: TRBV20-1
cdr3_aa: CSARGTRGAYEQYF

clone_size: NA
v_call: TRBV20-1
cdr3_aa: CSAGQAGANVLTF

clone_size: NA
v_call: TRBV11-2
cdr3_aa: CASSLTTPQETQYF

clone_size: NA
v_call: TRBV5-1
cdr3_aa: CASSLQGGNEQFF

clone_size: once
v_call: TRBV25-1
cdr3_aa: CASRRGAGDTQYF

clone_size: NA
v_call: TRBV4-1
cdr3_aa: CASSQDDKGSETQYF

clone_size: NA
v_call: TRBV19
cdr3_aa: CASSILTRSENQPQHF

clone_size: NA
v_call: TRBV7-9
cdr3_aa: CASSLAGGPPYEQYF

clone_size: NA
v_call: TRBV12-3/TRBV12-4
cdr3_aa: CASRRSGSDYEQYF

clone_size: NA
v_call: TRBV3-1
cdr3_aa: CASSHSGSGYNEQFF

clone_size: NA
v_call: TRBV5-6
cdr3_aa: CASSSDRENSPLHF

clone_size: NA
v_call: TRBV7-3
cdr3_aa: CASSAQGNTEAFF

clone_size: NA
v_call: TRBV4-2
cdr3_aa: CASSQGTSGSGETQYF

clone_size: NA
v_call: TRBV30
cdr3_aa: CAWRRKGEIDYGYTF

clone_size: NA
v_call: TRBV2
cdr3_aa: CASSDLRASSGNTIYF

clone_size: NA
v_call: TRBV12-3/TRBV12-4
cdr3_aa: CASSSALEQYF

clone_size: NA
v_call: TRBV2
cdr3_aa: CASRTTTGGQETQYF

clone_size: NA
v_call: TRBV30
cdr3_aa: CAWEPGQGQPQHF

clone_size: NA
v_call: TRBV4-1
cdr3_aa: CASSLSQTGPTGELFF